Listed below are T cell receptor beta chains from one sample, sequenced in a study of cytotoxic CD8 clonotypes in ibrutinib-treated CLL. Produced via immunoSEQ multiplex PCR; TCRdb's table is partial and in-frame only. Of 140,000 to 150,000 clones in the sample, about 78% were seen once. The material sequenced was PBMCs, taken after 24 months of ibrutinib treatment. These receptors were obtained from a human donor with chronic lymphocytic leukemia. Both conserved end residues are part of each CDR3. A D gene is named only where the DNA matches it firmly. Clone size is given for some rows only: seen once, a few or many times, or a class if the clone is expanded.

>TRBV29-1|-|few|TRBJ1-1
TGCAGCGTTGAACAGCCCCAGGGGGCTTTCTTT
CSVEQPQGAFF
>TRBV7-3|-|few|TRBJ1-2
TGTGCCAGCAGCTTAAATGGTCGGAGGGAATCTGGCTACACCTTC
CASSLNGRRESGYTF
>TRBV7-8|-|-|TRBJ1-1
TGTGCCAGCCGCTTGGGGGTCAACACTGAAGCTTTCTTT
CASRLGVNTEAFF
>TRBV5-5|TRBD1|-|TRBJ2-7
TGTGCCAGCAGCTTGGCGGGACAGGGGGCCCCGGGTGGCGAGCAGTACTTC
CASSLAGQGAPGGEQYF
>TRBV15|TRBD2|-|TRBJ2-7
TGTGCCACCAGCAGAGAGCGGGGGGGCCGAGGTGGGTCCTACGAGCAGTACTTC
CATSRERGGRGGSYEQYF
>TRBV7-9|TRBD2|-|TRBJ2-3
TGTGCCAGCAGCTTAGCGCACGGGACTAACACAGATACGCAGTATTTT
CASSLAHGTNTDTQYF
>TRBV4-3|-|many|TRBJ1-6
TGCGCCAGCAGCCAAGGGAGGGTGGCACCCCTCCACTTT
CASSQGRVAPLHF
>TRBV9|TRBD2|-|TRBJ2-3
TGTGCCAGCAGCACCAGCGGGAGGGCCGCAGATACGCAGTATTTT
CASSTSGRAADTQYF
>TRBV5-1|TRBD1|once|TRBJ2-5
TGCGCCAGCAGCAAAGGGACAGACGAGACGGAGACCCAGTACTTC
CASSKGTDETETQYF
>TRBV7-8|TRBD2|-|TRBJ2-1
TGTGCCAGCAGCCCAGTGGGGACTAGTTTCCATGAGCAGTTCTTC
CASSPVGTSFHEQFF
>TRBV5-1|-|-|TRBJ1-3
TGCGCCAGCAGCTTGGATTTCCACTCTGGAAACACCATATATTTT
CASSLDFHSGNTIYF
>TRBV7-9|-|-|TRBJ2-7
TGTGCCAGCAGCTACCAACAGGTCCCCTACGAGCAGTACTTC
CASSYQQVPYEQYF
>TRBV7-9|TRBD1|-|TRBJ2-5
TGTGCCAGCAGCTTAGGTGGTGGGGCAGGGGGTCAAGAGACCCAGTACTTC
CASSLGGGAGGQETQYF
>TRBV7-2|TRBD1|-|TRBJ1-2
TGTGCCAGCAGCTTATCCTACTACCCCACAGGGGGCTATGGCTACACCTTC
CASSLSYYPTGGYGYTF
>TRBV9|TRBD2|once|TRBJ2-5
TGTGCCAGCAGCGCCCCTAGCGGGAAAGAGACCCAGTACTTC
CASSAPSGKETQYF
>TRBV9|TRBD2|many|TRBJ2-5
TGTGCCAGCAGCGGGACTAGCGGGAGCGGAGAGACCCAGTACTTC
CASSGTSGSGETQYF
>TRBV5-1|TRBD2|once|TRBJ2-7
TGCGCCAGCAGCCCGAGACTAGCCGGCGAGCAGTACTTC
CASSPRLAGEQYF
>TRBV6-4|TRBD1|-|TRBJ1-2
TGTGCCAGCAGAAACACCGGGACAGGGGGCGGCTATGGCTACACCTTC
CASRNTGTGGGYGYTF
>TRBV5-1|TRBD2|once|TRBJ2-5
TGCGCCAGCAGCTTCTGGGGGGGGCAAGAGACCCAGTACTTC
CASSFWGGQETQYF
>TRBV10-2|-|-|TRBJ2-1
TGCGCCAGCAGCGGTCCCCCCAGGGCTGAGCAGTTCTTC
CASSGPPRAEQFF
>TRBV2|-|-|TRBJ2-7
TGTGCCATCCTGGGGGACTACGAGCAGTACTTC
CAILGDYEQYF
>TRBV4-3|TRBD1|-|TRBJ2-5
TGCGCCAGCAGCCAAGGGGCCCTGATGGGACAGGGGGCGCGGGAGACCCAGTACTTC
CASSQGALMGQGARETQYF
>TRBV5-8|-|-|TRBJ1-5
TGTGCCAGCAGCCCCACCTTTCAGCCCCAGCATTTT
CASSPTFQPQHF
>TRBV7-8|TRBD1|-|TRBJ2-7
TGTGCCAGCAGCTTAGGGACAGGCTACGAGCAGTACTTC
CASSLGTGYEQYF